The 11 T cell receptor beta chains below all came from one sample that was sequenced in a study of T cells after yellow fever vaccination. MiXCR, run by TCRdb on the 5' RACE reads, gives a single entry per CDR3 protein. Counted here are some 500,000 distinct CDR3 sequences, 13% occurring once; the ten biggest clones make up around 15%. The specimen comprised PBMCs, sampled on the day of the yellow fever booster vaccination. These receptors all come from a man aged 25-45 years who received the YFV17D yellow fever vaccine.

The rearrangement links TRBV14 to TRBJ2-3; maybe TRBD2 (5 bases). The germline V and J ends were trimmed by 4 bases and 2 bases, with 13 bases remaining between them. Germline V gives CDR1 SGHDN, CDR2 FVKESK. CDR3 length: 15 residues. CDR3 region: CASSRGALITDTQYF. In nucleotides, the CDR3 is TGTGCCAGCAGCCGGGGAGCTCTAATCACAGATACGCAGTATTTT. Together with reference TRBV14 and TRBJ2-3, the CDR3 gives the full variable domain: EAGVTQFPSHSVIEKGQTVTLRCDPISGHDNLYWYRRVMGKEIKFLLHFVKESKQDESGMPNNRFLAERTGGTYSTLKVQPAELEDSGVYFCASSRGALITDTQYFGPGTRLTVL.

The genes are TRBV7-8 and TRBJ1-1, with D unclear. Trimming pared 1 base from V and 14 bases from J, leaving 14 bases between. This CDR3 region has 12 residues. Germline assignment: CDR1 SGHVS and CDR2 FQNEAQ. This CDR3 reads CASSLGIGLLFF. CDR3 in DNA: TGTGCCAGCAGCTTAGGAATAGGACTCCTCTTCTTT.

This clonotype was seen more than once but under ten times. The chain carries TRBV13 and TRBJ1-3; D unclear. Germline V gene data show CDR1 as PRHDT and CDR2 as FYEKMQ (reference sequence). Trimming shortened V by 2 bases and J by 8 bases, and 4 bases separated the two germline ends. CDR3 length: 11 residues. Written as DNA, the CDR3 is TGTGCCAGCAGCTTACTGGACACCATATATTTT. Translation: CASSLLDTIYF.

This clonotype has more than one count but fewer than ten. The chain joins TRBV6-2 or TRBV6-3 to TRBJ2-2; the D is unclear. Looked up from germline, CDR1 is MNHEY and CDR2 is SVGEGT. The ends were cut back, 7 bases at V and 10 bases at J, with 10 bases in the middle. The CDR3 totals 11 residues. The CDR3 sequence is CASTHSMELFF. CDR3 sequence (DNA): TGTGCCAGCACTCACAGCATGGAGCTGTTTTTT.

CDR3 DNA: TGTGCCAGCAGCTTGGGGTTTCCCGGGGAAAAACTGTTTTTT. Translated: CASSLGFPGEKLFF. The chain recombines TRBV7-2 with TRBJ1-4, with D unresolved. The CDR3 has 14 residues. Germline-derived CDR1 and CDR2 are SGHTA and FQGNSA. V lost 3 bases and J 8 bases, leaving 13 bases between the germline ends. The variable domain in full, completed from reference TRBV7-2 and TRBJ1-4, reads GAGVSQSPSNKVTEKGKDVELRCDPISGHTALYWYRQSLGQGLEFLIYFQGNSAPDKSGLPSDRFSAERTGGSVSTLTIQRTQQEDSAVYLCASSLGFPGEKLFFGSGTQLSVL.

This clonotype was counted between two and nine times. The chain recombines TRBV5-1 with TRBJ2-3, with D possibly TRBD2 on 6 matching bases. V was shortened by 2 bases and J by 0 bases, with 13 bases between the two germline ends. Germline loops: CDR1 SGHRS, CDR2 YFSETQ. The CDR3 extends over 16 amino acids. CDR3 DNA sequence: TGCGCCAGCAGCTTAGGTGGGGGGATGAGCACAGATACGCAGTATTTT. Amino acid sequence: CASSLGGGMSTDTQYF. Complete variable domain (other parts from reference TRBV5-1 and TRBJ2-3): KAGVTQTPRYLIKTRGQQVTLSCSPISGHRSVSWYQQTPGQGLQFLFEYFSETQRNKGNFPGRFSGRQFSNSRSEMNVSTLELGDSALYLCASSLGGGMSTDTQYFGPGTRLTVL.

The chain is built from TRBV12-3 or TRBV12-4 and TRBJ1-1, with 11 bases fitting TRBD1. V was pared by 6 bases and J by 0 bases, with 9 bases of the junction left unmatched. CDR3 length equals 17 residues. CDR3 nucleotide sequence: TGTGCCAGCAGAGGACAGGGGGCGCCGGCACTGAACACTGAAGCTTTCTTT. It is translated as CASRGQGAPALNTEAFF.

V is TRBV5-6 and J is TRBJ2-1, with D possibly TRBD1 on 6 matching bases. The germline CDR1 and CDR2 sequences are SGHDT and YYEEEE. V lost 7 bases to trimming and J lost 2 bases, with 25 bases between them. The CDR3 loop spans 18 amino acids. The CDR3 DNA reads TGTGCCAGCCTTTTCAGGGGCTCTGGGGCCCGTCCCTACAATGAGCAGTTCTTC. Its protein product is CASLFRGSGARPYNEQFF.

This rearrangement joins TRBV6-1 to TRBJ2-1; TRBD2 agrees at 7 bases. The CDR3 consists of 14 residues. Germline V CDR1 and CDR2: MNHNS, SASEGT. Trimming at V came to 5 bases and at J to 7 bases, leaving 8 bases not matched to a gene. CDR3 in amino acids: CASSRSGIWNEQFF. In DNA form, the CDR3 reads TGTGCCAGCAGTCGAAGCGGGATCTGGAATGAGCAGTTCTTC.

There are a few counts of this clonotype. The chain employs TRBV20-1 and TRBJ2-5, with D perhaps given as TRBD1 or TRBD2 (5 bases each). The ends were cut back, 3 bases at V and 5 bases at J, with 10 bases in the middle. Germline CDR1 DFQATT, CDR2 SNEGSKA (reference sequence). This CDR3 spans 12 amino acids. The chain's CDR3 is CSASGTVETQYF. The CDR3 region has the DNA TGCAGTGCTAGCGGGACGGTGGAGACCCAGTACTTC.

The chain combines TRBV27 with TRBJ2-7; TRBD1 or TRBD2 may be the D gene (7 bases each). CDR1 MNHEY and CDR2 SMNVEV come from the germline V gene (reference sequence). This CDR3 region has 12 residues. Trimming shortened V by 9 bases and J by 5 bases, and 14 bases separated the two germline ends. CDR3 loop: CASGQGGHEQYF. The CDR3 bases are TGTGCCAGTGGGCAGGGGGGGCACGAGCAGTACTTC.